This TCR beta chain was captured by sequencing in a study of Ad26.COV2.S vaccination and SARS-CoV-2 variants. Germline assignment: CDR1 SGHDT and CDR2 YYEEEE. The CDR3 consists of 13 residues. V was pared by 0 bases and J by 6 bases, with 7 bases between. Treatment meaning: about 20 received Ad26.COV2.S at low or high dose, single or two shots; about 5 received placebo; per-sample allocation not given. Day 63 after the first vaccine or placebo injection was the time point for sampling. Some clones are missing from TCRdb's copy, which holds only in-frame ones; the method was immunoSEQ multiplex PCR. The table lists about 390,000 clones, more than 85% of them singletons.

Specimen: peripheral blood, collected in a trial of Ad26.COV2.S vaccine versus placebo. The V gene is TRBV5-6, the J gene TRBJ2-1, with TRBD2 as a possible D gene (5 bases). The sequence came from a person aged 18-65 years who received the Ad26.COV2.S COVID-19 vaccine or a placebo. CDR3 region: CASSLGGPNEQFF. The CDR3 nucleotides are TGTGCCAGCAGCTTGGGAGGGCCCAATGAGCAGTTCTTC.